These 5 T cell receptor beta chains originate from one sample sequenced in a study of T-cell memory formation after mild COVID-19. Each CDR3 protein is one row after TCRdb ran MiXCR on the 5' RACE reads. The table lists about 250,000 distinct CDR3 sequences, roughly 14% of them singletons. Specimen: PBMCs or a T cell subset sorted from them (not recorded which). The receptors originated from an adult woman who had mild COVID-19 (a few samples of this study predate the infection). Cell type and time point are not known.

The V gene is TRBV4-3, the J gene TRBJ2-1; 10 nucleotides align to TRBD2. V shed 4 bases, J shed 8 bases, and the junction held 11 bases outside the gene matches. Germline CDR1 is LGHNA and CDR2 is YSLEER. The CDR3 has 16 amino acids. CDR3 sequence (DNA): TGCGCCAGCAGCCGAGCTAGCGGGAGCCGCGGATATGAGCAGTTCTTC. It is translated as CASSRASGSRGYEQFF.

There are a few counts of this clonotype. The rearrangement uses TRBV2 and TRBJ1-1; 7 bases are a match to TRBD1. Germline V gene sequence: CDR1 SNHLY, CDR2 FYNNEI. This CDR3 comprises 15 residues. Losses at the gene ends were 4 bases for V and 0 bases for J; bases not matched to a gene: 5. The CDR3 region has the DNA TGTGCCAGCAGTGTCCAGGGGGAGATGAACACTGAAGCTTTCTTT. This codes for CASSVQGEMNTEAFF.

V usage is TRBV7-2 and J usage is TRBJ2-5; weak D call: TRBD2 (5 bases). This CDR3 has 21 amino acids. Trimming took off 0 bases at V and 4 bases at J, with 30 bases between the two ends. Germline V CDR1 and CDR2: SGHTA, FQGNSA. CDR3 amino acids: CASSLAAPPGPRVLRGETQYF. The DNA for the CDR3 is TGTGCCAGCAGCTTAGCGGCACCTCCGGGTCCAAGGGTCCTTCGGGGAGAGACCCAGTACTTC.

This clonotype turned up a few times. The chain links TRBV7-9 to TRBJ2-1; 7 nucleotides line up with TRBD2. The CDR3 runs to 16 residues. CDR1 and CDR2 from the germline V gene are SEHNR and FQNEAQ (reference sequence). V lost 5 bases and J lost 8; bases outside the gene matches: 15. CDR3 sequence (DNA): TGTGCCAGCAGCCTCCCAAGTGGGGGGGTTAGCGATGAGCAGTTCTTC. Translating gives CASSLPSGGVSDEQFF.

This clonotype showed up just a few times. This chain links TRBV4-3 with TRBJ2-1, with a tentative D call TRBD1 (6 bases). Per the germline V gene, CDR1 is LGHNA and CDR2 is YSLEER. The CDR3 sequence is 15 residues long. With 2 bases removed from V and 7 bases from J, the gap between germline ends came to 15 bases. CDR3 region: CASSQFTGSRNEQFF. The CDR3 DNA reads TGCGCCAGCAGCCAATTTACAGGGAGTCGAAATGAGCAGTTCTTC.